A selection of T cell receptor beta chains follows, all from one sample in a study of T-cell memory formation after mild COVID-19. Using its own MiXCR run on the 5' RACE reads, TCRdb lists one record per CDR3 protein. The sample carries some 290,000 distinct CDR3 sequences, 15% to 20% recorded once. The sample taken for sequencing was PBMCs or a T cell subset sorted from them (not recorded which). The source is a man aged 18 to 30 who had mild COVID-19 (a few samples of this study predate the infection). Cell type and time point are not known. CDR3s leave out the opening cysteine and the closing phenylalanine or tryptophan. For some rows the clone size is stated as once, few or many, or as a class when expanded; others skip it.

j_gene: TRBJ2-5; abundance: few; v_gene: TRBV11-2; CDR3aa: ASSSPWTGRTQY
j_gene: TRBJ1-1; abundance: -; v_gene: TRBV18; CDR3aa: ASSPPRNTEAF
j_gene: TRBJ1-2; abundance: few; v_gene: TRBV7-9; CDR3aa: ASSSPGGPPNYGYT
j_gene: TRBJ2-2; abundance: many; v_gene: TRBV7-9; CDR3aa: ASSLRGSSGELF
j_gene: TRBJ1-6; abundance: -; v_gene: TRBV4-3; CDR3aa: ASSQDGQWNSPLH
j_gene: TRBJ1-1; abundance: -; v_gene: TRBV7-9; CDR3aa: ASSSPYSLEAF
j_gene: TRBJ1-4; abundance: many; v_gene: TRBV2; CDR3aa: ASSPLETGVH
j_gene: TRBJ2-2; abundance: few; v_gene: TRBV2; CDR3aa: ASRPRVAGLTGELF
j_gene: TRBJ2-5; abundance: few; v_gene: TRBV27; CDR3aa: ASSLSPYGLGETQY
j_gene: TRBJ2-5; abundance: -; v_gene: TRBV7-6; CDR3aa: ASSDYAGSQETQY
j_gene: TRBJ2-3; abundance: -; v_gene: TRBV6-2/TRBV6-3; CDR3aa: ASKVGRGARMSDTQY
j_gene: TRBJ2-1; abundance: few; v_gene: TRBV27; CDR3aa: ASSLSGGAMTRNEQF
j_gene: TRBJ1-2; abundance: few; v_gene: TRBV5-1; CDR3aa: ASSLSNRVYGYT
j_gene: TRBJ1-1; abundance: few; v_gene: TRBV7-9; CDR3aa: ASSLRAKGTEAF
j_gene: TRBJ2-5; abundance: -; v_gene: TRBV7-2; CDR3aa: ASSRQGAFETQY
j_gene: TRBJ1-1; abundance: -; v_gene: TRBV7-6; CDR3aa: ASSLQSAGGEAF
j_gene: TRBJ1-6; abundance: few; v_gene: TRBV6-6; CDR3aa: ASSRYIGSPLH
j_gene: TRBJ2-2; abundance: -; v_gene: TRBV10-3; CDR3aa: ALRGGTGELF
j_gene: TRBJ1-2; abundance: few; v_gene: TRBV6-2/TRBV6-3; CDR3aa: ASSGDIQGYGYT
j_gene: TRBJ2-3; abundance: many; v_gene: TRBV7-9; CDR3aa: ASSLAYGRDSDTQY
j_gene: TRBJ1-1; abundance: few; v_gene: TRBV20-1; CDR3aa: SAWRNTEAF
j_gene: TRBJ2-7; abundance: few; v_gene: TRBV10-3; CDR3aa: ATRPRTDEQY
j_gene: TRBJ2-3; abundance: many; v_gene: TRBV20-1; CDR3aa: SARERTSAGDTQY
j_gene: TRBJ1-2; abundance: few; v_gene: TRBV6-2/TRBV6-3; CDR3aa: ASSYGGGDGYT
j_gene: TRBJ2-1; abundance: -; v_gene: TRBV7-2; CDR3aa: ASSSSGGAVDEQF
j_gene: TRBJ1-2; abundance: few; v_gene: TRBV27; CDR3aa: ASSLSTRAGYT
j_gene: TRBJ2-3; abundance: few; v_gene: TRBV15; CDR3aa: ATSRDHRATGVGADTQY
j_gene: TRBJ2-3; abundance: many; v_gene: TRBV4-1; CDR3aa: ASSQETRGQGGADTQY
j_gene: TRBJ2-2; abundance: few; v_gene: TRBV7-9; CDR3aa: ASSLTSSVTGELF
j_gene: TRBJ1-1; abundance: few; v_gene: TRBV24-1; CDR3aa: ATSDRGGGGTEAF
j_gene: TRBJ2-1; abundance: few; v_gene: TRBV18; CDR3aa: ASSQTDRGFYNEQF
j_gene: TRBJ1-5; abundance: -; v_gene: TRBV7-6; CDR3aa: ASSSFGEPQH
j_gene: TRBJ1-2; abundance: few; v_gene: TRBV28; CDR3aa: ASSLRGIYGYT
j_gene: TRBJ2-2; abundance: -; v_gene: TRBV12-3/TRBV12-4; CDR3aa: ASSFKGRELF
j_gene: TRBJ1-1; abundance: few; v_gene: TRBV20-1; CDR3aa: SARKGTAASEAF
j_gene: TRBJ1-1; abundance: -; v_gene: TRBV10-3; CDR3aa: AISESSRFSNTEAF
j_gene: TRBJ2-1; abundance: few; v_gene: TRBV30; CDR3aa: AWSGGTYNEQF
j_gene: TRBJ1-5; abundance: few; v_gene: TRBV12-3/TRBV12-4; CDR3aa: ASSDRNQPQH
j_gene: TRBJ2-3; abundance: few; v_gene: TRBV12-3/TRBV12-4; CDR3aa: ASSPGGNSGTDTQY
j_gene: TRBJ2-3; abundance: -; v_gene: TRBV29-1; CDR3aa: SVEKAGGLYTQY
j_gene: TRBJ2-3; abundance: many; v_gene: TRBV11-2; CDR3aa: ASSFSRGADTQY
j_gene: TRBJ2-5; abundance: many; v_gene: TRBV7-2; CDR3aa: ASSPTDSGRREAQY
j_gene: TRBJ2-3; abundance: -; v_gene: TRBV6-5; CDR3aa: ASRPRGQTDTQY
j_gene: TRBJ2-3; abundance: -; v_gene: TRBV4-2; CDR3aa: ASSQSGLAGGGDTQY
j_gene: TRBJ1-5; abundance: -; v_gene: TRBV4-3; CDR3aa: ASSQDRRQPQH
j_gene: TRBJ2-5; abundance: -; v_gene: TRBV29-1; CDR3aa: SAEGLAGEETQY
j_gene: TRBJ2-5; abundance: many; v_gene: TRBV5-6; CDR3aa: ASSRTTGGDETQY
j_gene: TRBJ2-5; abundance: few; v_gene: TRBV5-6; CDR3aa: ASSSGRGETQY
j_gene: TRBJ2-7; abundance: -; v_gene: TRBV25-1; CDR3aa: ASNEGGAYEQY
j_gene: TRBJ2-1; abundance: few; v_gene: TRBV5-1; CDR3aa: ASSETGGSVNEQF
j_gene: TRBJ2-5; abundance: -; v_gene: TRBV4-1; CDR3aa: ASSQEWGGGAETQY
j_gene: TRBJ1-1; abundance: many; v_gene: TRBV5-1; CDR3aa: ASSFGETPLLNTEAF
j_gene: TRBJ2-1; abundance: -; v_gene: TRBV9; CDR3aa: ASSVAIRGGKFYNEQF